The 30 T cell receptor beta chains below all came from one sample that was sequenced in a study of OX40 agonist ivuxolimab in advanced cancers. Method: immunoSEQ multiplex PCR; TCRdb's copy keeps in-frame clones and lacks some. The table has some 16,000 clones, around 70% seen once. The material sequenced was CD4+ or CD8+ T cells sorted from blood, taken in a trial of the OX40 agonist ivuxolimab. The receptors stem from an adult with an advanced solid tumor such as melanoma, head and neck, liver or kidney cancer.

This chain uses TRBV6-4 with TRBJ2-3; D is unclear. The CDR3 has 13 amino acids. V shed 4 bases and J shed 2 bases, with 7 bases lying between them. CDR1 and CDR2 from the germline V gene are MRHNA and SNTAGT. As DNA, the CDR3 is TGTGCCAGCAGTGCGTACCCCACAGATACGCAGTATTTT. It codes for CASSAYPTDTQYF.

The J gene is TRBJ1-1, the V gene TRBV19; D is unresolved. Germline V gene sequence: CDR1 LNHDA, CDR2 SQIVND (reference sequence). This CDR3 has 12 residues. V shed 6 bases and J shed 4 bases, with 9 bases lying between them. CDR3 residues: CASSMDGTEAFF. The CDR3 DNA follows: TGTGCCAGTAGCATGGACGGCACTGAAGCTTTCTTT.

Worth noting for this clone: One end of the junction does not line up with germline, which may come from a read error. The V gene is TRBV7-7, the J gene TRBJ2-1, with a tentative D call TRBD1 (5 bases). The CDR3 runs to 15 residues. Germline V gene lookup returns CDR1 SSHAT and CDR2 FNYEAQ (reference sequence). For the CDR3, the DNA is TGTGCTAGCAGTCGCGCCGGACACCTCGGCGATGAGCAGTTCTTC. It codes for CASSRAGHLGDEQFF.

This clone is a singleton in its sample. J is TRBJ2-1 and V is TRBV7-6; TRBD2 agrees at 7 bases. Germline assignment: CDR1 SGHVS and CDR2 FNYEAQ. The CDR3 consists of 16 residues. V trimming: 5 bases; J trimming: 0 bases; junction bases outside the gene matches: 7. The CDR3 nucleotides are TGTGCCAGCAGCACCCTAGCGGTTAGCTCCTACAATGAGCAGTTCTTC. Residues: CASSTLAVSSYNEQFF. The full variable domain, completed using reference TRBV7-6 and TRBJ2-1, is GAGVSQSPRYKVTKRGQDVALRCDPISGHVSLYWYRQALGQGPEFLTYFNYEAQQDKSGLPNDRFSAERPEGSISTLTIQRTEQRDSAMYRCASSTLAVSSYNEQFFGPGTRLTVL.

This chain uses TRBV5-1 with TRBJ2-1; D is undetermined. Germline V gene data show CDR1 as SGHRS and CDR2 as YFSETQ. The CDR3 totals 16 residues. The V and J ends lost 7 bases and 0 bases respectively, with 17 bases between them. The CDR3 DNA is TGCGCCAGCCGTCCACCCCCCGAAAGCTCCTACAATGAGCAGTTCTTC. The encoded protein is CASRPPPESSYNEQFF. Filled out from reference TRBV5-1 and TRBJ2-1, the complete variable domain reads KAGVTQTPRYLIKTRGQQVTLSCSPISGHRSVSWYQQTPGQGLQFLFEYFSETQRNKGNFPGRFSGRQFSNSRSEMNVSTLELGDSALYLCASRPPPESSYNEQFFGPGTRLTVL.

The genes are TRBV28 and TRBJ2-1, with a possible D match to TRBD2 (5 bases). The V end lost 5 bases, the J end lost 1 base, and 9 bases lay between the germline ends. The CDR3 length is 14 residues. Germline CDR1 and CDR2: MDHEN and SYDVKM. CDR3 sequence: CASSPSGSYNEQFF. The CDR3 nucleotides are TGTGCCAGCAGTCCCTCGGGATCCTACAATGAGCAGTTCTTC.

The chain has TRBV2 and TRBJ2-1, with 8 bases lining up with TRBD2. V was pared by 3 bases and J by 15 bases, with 10 bases of the junction left unmatched. This CDR3 comprises 13 residues. Germline loops: CDR1 SNHLY, CDR2 FYNNEI. The CDR3 DNA follows: TGTGCCAGCAGTGATGGGAGCGGGAGAGGTATGTTCTTC. Translation: CASSDGSGRGMFF.

This clone was found a few times. The chain uses TRBV6-6 and TRBJ2-1; 9 bases match TRBD1. V lost 8 bases, J lost 3 bases, and 2 bases stayed unmatched. The germline V gene has CDR1 MNHNY and CDR2 SVGAGI (reference sequence). The CDR3 extends over 13 amino acids. The CDR3 sequence: CASRTGVYNEQFF. In DNA form, the CDR3 reads TGTGCCAGCCGGACAGGGGTCTACAATGAGCAGTTCTTC.

The J gene is TRBJ2-5, the V gene TRBV14; TRBD2 agrees at 10 bases. Trimming removed 2 bases from V and 3 bases from J; junction bases left unmatched: 9. This CDR3 spans 17 amino acids. CDR1 and CDR2 (germline): SGHDN, FVKESK. CDR3 nucleotides: TGTGCCAGCAGCCAAACCCTAGGCCTAGCGGGAGAAGAGACCCAGTACTTC. Encoded protein: CASSQTLGLAGEETQYF.

As regards this clone: Sequence at one end of the junction differs from germline and may be a read error. V and J are TRBV15 and TRBJ2-7, with TRBD2 identical over 10 bases. Per germline, CDR1 LNHNV and CDR2 YYDKDF (reference sequence). The CDR3 covers 16 residues. This CDR3 reads CATSRDLGTSVYEQYF. CDR3 bases: TGTGCCACCAGCCGAGACCTGGGGACTAGCGTCTACGAGCAGTACTTC.

This clone was observed once. This chain uses TRBV7-9 with TRBJ2-1, with D perhaps being TRBD1 or TRBD2 (5 bases each). V was clipped by 6 bases and J by 7 bases, with 13 bases between them. The length of the CDR3 is 13 residues. The germline V gene encodes CDR1 SEHNR and CDR2 FQNEAQ (reference sequence). The CDR3 here is CASREGKSNEQFF. The DNA for the CDR3 is TGTGCCAGCAGAGAGGGGAAAAGTAATGAGCAGTTCTTC.

This clone is termed medium-sized. The chain links TRBV28 to TRBJ2-7; 8 positions agree with TRBD2. V shed 3 bases, J shed 4 bases, and the junction held 17 bases outside the gene matches. The CDR3 length is 18 residues. Germline-derived CDR1 and CDR2 are MDHEN and SYDVKM. In DNA form, the CDR3 reads TGTGCCAGCAGTTTCCCCCCCGGGGGGGCCGGGGATCGATACGAGCAGTACTTC. It codes for CASSFPPGGAGDRYEQYF.

This sequence joins TRBV10-2 and TRBJ2-7, with TRBD2 matching 10 bases. CDR3 size: 15 residues. Looked up from germline, CDR1 is WSHSY and CDR2 is SAAADI. V was clipped by 6 bases and J by 3 bases; unmatched bases: 8. CDR3 in DNA: TGCGCCAGCAGAACCGGGACTAGCGCCTACTACGAGCAGTACTTC. Its translation: CASRTGTSAYYEQYF.

The chain combines TRBV28 with TRBJ2-5; TRBD1 agrees at 7 bases. CDR1 and CDR2 (germline): MDHEN, SYDVKM. V shed 4 bases, J shed 10 bases, and the junction held 9 bases outside the gene matches. The CDR3 sequence is 13 residues long. This chain's CDR3 is CASSSLPNRGQYF. The CDR3 DNA sequence: TGTGCCAGCAGTTCATTACCAAACAGGGGCCAGTACTTC.

The chain couples TRBV4-1 to TRBJ2-7, with 14 positions matching TRBD2. The CDR3 is 16 residues long. V shed 0 bases and J 6 bases; nucleotides not matched to a gene: 4. CDR1 is MGHRA and CDR2 is YSYEKL in the germline V gene. CDR3 protein: CASSQEPGLAGGEQYF. The CDR3 bases are TGCGCCAGCAGCCAAGAACCCGGACTAGCGGGAGGCGAGCAGTACTTC.

J is TRBJ1-2 and V is TRBV4-1; 7 nucleotides line up with TRBD1. This CDR3 has 13 residues. J lost 4 bases, V lost 7 bases, and 6 bases had no gene match. Germline lookup yields CDR1 MGHRA and CDR2 YSYEKL. CDR3 amino acids: CASTPGGSYGYTF. In DNA, the CDR3 is TGCGCCAGCACCCCAGGGGGATCCTATGGCTACACCTTC.

The chain couples TRBV27 to TRBJ1-2; 10 bases map to TRBD1. This CDR3 spans 14 amino acids. With 5 bases clipped from V and 6 bases from J, the junction kept 6 bases outside the gene matches. Per germline, CDR1 MNHEY and CDR2 SMNVEV (reference sequence). This chain's CDR3 is CASSALGTGDGYTF. Here the CDR3 DNA reads TGTGCCAGCAGTGCACTCGGGACAGGGGATGGCTACACCTTC.

This chain links TRBV4-1 with TRBJ2-2, with D tentatively TRBD1 (7 bases). The CDR3 extends over 16 amino acids. Trimming removed 3 bases at V and 5 bases at J, with 16 bases between. Per germline, CDR1 MGHRA and CDR2 YSYEKL. Here the CDR3 reads CASSHVTGEVTGELFF. The CDR3 DNA reads TGCGCCAGCAGCCACGTCACAGGGGAGGTTACCGGGGAGCTGTTTTTT.

The V call is TRBV5-6, the J call TRBJ2-7; 16 positions match TRBD2. There are 17 residues in the CDR3. Per the germline V gene, CDR1 is SGHDT and CDR2 is YYEEEE. The V and J ends lost 5 bases and 3 bases, in that order; junction bases with no gene match: 8. DNA of the CDR3: TGTGCCAGCAGAGCCGGGACTAGCGGGAGGGTAGGCTACGAGCAGTACTTC. Its protein product is CASRAGTSGRVGYEQYF.

There are many counts of this clone. The chain links TRBV9 to TRBJ1-1, with D possibly TRBD1 on 5 matching bases. Trimming took 3 bases from V and 3 from J, leaving 12 bases between them. The CDR3 has 14 residues. The germline V gene has CDR1 SGDLS and CDR2 YYNGEE. CDR3 coding DNA: TGTGCCAGCAGCGCCGGCTCGGGGGACACTGAAGCTTTCTTT. This codes for CASSAGSGDTEAFF.

This clone occurred once. This chain links TRBV12-5 with TRBJ2-1, with TRBD2 identical over 9 bases. The J segment lost 9 bases and the V segment lost 9 bases, leaving 9 bases of the junction unmatched. This CDR3 has 13 residues. Germline CDR1 and CDR2: LGHNT and FRNRAP. For the CDR3, the DNA is TGTGCTAGCATCGGAGCGGGAGGTAGTGAGCAGTTCTTC. Protein product: CASIGAGGSEQFF.

The chain carries TRBV29-1 and TRBJ1-2; possibly TRBD1 for D (5 bases). The germline V gene has CDR1 SQVTM and CDR2 ANQGSEA. The CDR3 has 12 amino acids. V lost 4 bases to trimming and J lost 5 bases, with 11 bases between them. The CDR3 sequence is CSVVWDQYGYTF. The CDR3 DNA sequence: TGCAGCGTTGTGTGGGACCAGTATGGCTACACCTTC.

This chain links TRBV4-1 with TRBJ2-7; 8 bases are shared with TRBD1. The CDR3 has 16 amino acids. Per the germline V gene, CDR1 is MGHRA and CDR2 is YSYEKL. V dropped 1 base and J dropped 5; count of bases not matched to a gene: 10. CDR3 amino acids: CASSQAGGQGQHEQYF. Written as DNA, the CDR3 is TGCGCCAGCAGCCAAGCAGGAGGACAGGGTCAACACGAGCAGTACTTC.

The V gene is TRBV2, the J gene TRBJ2-1, with 11 bases matching TRBD2. Germline CDR1 SNHLY, CDR2 FYNNEI. V was clipped by 6 bases and J by 8 bases; unmatched bases: 9. This CDR3 region has 15 residues. Here the CDR3 reads CASRSVLAGEDEQFF. In nucleotides, the CDR3 is TGTGCCAGCAGATCAGTACTAGCGGGAGAGGATGAGCAGTTCTTC.

CDR3 region: CVTSVGQGNTEAFF. The CDR3 coding sequence is TGCGTCACCTCAGTGGGACAGGGAAACACTGAAGCTTTCTTT. V gene TRBV4-1 combines with J gene TRBJ1-1; TRBD1 aligns across 9 bases. The CDR3 is 14 residues long. The V gene's germline CDR1 is MGHRA and CDR2 YSYEKL.

The rearrangement joins TRBV28 to TRBJ2-1; D is unclear. The germline V gene has CDR1 MDHEN and CDR2 SYDVKM. This CDR3 spans 15 amino acids. V lost 5 bases and J lost 0, with 11 bases in between. The CDR3 loop reads CASSVRYLSYNEQFF. CDR3 nucleotides: TGTGCCAGCAGTGTCCGGTACCTCTCCTACAATGAGCAGTTCTTC.

V usage is TRBV5-5 and J usage is TRBJ2-7; 8 bases match TRBD2. Germline loops: CDR1 SGHKS, CDR2 YYEKEE (reference sequence). V trimming: 0 bases; J trimming: 6 bases; junction bases outside the gene matches: 8. This CDR3 has 15 amino acids. Here the CDR3 reads CASSLDRAGVAEQYF. The CDR3 DNA reads as TGTGCCAGCAGCTTGGATCGAGCGGGAGTAGCCGAGCAGTACTTC.

In its sample, this clone was seen once. V and J are TRBV7-3 and TRBJ2-3; D ambiguous. Trimming took off 1 base at V and 5 bases at J, with 1 base between the two ends. CDR3 length equals 11 residues. The germline gives CDR1 SGHTA, CDR2 FQGTGA. The CDR3 DNA is TGTGCCAGCAGCTTAAAAGATACGCAGTATTTT. This sequence encodes CASSLKDTQYF.

The chain carries TRBV5-1 and TRBJ2-7; D call uncertain. Trimming pared 7 bases from V and 0 bases from J, leaving 17 bases between. Germline V gene data show CDR1 as SGHRS and CDR2 as YFSETQ. This CDR3 has 15 amino acids. The CDR3 loop is CASAGEAMGSYEQYF. The CDR3 nucleotides read TGCGCCAGCGCTGGGGAAGCAATGGGCTCCTACGAGCAGTACTTC.

In this sample, this clone turned up once. This chain uses TRBV6-6 with TRBJ2-5, with D uncertain. The DNA end favors TRBJ2-7, so the J call may be wrong. This CDR3 has 13 amino acids. The V gene's germline CDR1 is MNHNY and CDR2 SVGAGI (reference sequence). CDR3 DNA sequence: TGTGCCAGCAGTTACGCAGCCGCCTACGAGCAGTACTTC. Encoded protein: CASSYAAAYEQYF.